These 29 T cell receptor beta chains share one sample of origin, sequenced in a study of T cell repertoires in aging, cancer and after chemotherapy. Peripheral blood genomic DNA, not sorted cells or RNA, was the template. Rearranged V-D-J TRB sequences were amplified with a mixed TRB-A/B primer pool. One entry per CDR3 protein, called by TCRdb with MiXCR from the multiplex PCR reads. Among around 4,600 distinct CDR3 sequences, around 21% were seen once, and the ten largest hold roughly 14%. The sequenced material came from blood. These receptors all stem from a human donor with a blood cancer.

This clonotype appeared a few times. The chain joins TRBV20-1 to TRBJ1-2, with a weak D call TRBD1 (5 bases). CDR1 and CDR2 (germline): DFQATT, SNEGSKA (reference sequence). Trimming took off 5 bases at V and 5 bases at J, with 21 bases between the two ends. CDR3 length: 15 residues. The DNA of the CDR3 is TGCAGTGCTCCACGCGGGGCAGGAGTGCGTTATGGCTACACCTTC. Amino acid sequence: CSAPRGAGVRYGYTF.

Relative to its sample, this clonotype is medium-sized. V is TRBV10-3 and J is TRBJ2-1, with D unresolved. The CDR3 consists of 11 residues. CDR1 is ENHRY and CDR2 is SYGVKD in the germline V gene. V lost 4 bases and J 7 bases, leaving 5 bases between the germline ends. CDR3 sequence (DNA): TGTGCCATCAGTGCGGATAATGAGCAGTTCTTC. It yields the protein CAISADNEQFF.

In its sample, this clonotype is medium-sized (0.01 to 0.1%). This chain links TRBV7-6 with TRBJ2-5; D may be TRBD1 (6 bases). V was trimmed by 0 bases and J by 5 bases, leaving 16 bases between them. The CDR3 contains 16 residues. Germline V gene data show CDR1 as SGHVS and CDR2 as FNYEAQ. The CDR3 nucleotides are TGTGCCAGCAGCTTAGCGGGGGCGGCCAGGGTCGAGACCCAGTACTTC. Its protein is CASSLAGAARVETQYF. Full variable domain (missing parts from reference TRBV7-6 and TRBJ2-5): GAGVSQSPRYKVTKRGQDVALRCDPISGHVSLYWYRQALGQGPEFLTYFNYEAQQDKSGLPNDRFSAERPEGSISTLTIQRTEQRDSAMYRCASSLAGAARVETQYFGPGTRLLVL.

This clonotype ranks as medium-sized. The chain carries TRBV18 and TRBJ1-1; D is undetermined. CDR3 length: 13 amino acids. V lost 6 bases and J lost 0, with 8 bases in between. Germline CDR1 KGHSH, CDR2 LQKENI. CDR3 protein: CASSPDMNTEAFF. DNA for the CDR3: TGTGCCAGCTCCCCCGACATGAACACTGAAGCTTTCTTT.

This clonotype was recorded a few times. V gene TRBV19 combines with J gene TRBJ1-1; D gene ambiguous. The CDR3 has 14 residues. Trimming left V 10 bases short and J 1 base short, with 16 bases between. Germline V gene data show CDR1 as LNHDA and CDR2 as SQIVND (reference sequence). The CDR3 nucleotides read TGTGCCACCGTTCCCCGGCAGACGAACACTGAAGCTTTCTTT. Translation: CATVPRQTNTEAFF.

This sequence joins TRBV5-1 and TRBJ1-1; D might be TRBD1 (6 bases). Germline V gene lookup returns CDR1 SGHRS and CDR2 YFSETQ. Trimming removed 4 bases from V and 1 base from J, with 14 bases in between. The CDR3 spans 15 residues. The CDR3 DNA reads TGCGCCAGCAGCCCAGGAGGGACATCGAACACTGAAGCTTTCTTT. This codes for CASSPGGTSNTEAFF. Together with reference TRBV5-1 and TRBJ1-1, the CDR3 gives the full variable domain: KAGVTQTPRYLIKTRGQQVTLSCSPISGHRSVSWYQQTPGQGLQFLFEYFSETQRNKGNFPGRFSGRQFSNSRSEMNVSTLELGDSALYLCASSPGGTSNTEAFFGQGTRLTVV.

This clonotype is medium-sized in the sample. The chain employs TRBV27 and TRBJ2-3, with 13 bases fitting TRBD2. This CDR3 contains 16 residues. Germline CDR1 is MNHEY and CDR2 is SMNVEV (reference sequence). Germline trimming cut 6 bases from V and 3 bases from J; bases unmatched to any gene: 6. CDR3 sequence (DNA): TGTGCCAGCAGGCCTAGACTAGCGGGGGGTACAGATACGCAGTATTTT. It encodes CASRPRLAGGTDTQYF.

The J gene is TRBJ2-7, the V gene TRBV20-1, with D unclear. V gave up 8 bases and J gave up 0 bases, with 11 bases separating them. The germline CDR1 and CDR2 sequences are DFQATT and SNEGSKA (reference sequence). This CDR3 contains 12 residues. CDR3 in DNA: TGCAGTACCCTTCTAAGCTCCTACGAGCAGTACTTC. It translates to CSTLLSSYEQYF.

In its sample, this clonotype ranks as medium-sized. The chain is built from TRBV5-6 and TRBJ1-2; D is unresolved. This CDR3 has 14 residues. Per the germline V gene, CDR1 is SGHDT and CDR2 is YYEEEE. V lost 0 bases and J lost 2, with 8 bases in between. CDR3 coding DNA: TGTGCCAGCAGCTTGGACCACAGAAACTATGGCTACACCTTC. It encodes CASSLDHRNYGYTF.

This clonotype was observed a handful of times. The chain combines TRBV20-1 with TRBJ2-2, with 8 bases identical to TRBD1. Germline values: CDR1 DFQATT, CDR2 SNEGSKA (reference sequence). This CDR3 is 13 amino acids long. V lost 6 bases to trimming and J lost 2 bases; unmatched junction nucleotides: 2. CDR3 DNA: TGCAGTGCCGACAGGGGAAACACCGGGGAGCTGTTTTTT. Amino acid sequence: CSADRGNTGELFF.

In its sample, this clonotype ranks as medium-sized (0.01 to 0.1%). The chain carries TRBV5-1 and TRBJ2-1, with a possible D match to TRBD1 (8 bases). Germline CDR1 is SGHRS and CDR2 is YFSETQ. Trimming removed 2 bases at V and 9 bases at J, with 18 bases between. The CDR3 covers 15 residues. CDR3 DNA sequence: TGCGCCAGCAGCTTAAGGACAGGGAGGGAGAGTGAGCAGTTCTTC. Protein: CASSLRTGRESEQFF.

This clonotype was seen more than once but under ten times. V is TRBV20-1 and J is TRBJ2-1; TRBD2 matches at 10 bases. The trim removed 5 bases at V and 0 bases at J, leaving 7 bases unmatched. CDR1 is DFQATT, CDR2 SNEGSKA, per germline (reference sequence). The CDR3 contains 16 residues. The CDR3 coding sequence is TGCAGTGCTTTAGCTAGCGGGGGAAGCTCCTACAATGAGCAGTTCTTC. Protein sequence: CSALASGGSSYNEQFF.

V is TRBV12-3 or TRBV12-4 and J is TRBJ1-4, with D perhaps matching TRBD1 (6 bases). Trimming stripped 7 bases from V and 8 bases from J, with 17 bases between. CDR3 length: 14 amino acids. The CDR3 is CASTIGTSQEKLFF. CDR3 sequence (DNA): TGTGCCAGCACCATAGGGACATCCCAAGAAAAACTGTTTTTT.

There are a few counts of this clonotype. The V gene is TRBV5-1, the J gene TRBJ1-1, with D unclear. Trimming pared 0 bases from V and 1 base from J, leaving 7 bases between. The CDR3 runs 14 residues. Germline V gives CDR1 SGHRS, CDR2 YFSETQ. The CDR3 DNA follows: TGCGCCAGCAGCTTGGGTTCCAAGAACACTGAAGCTTTCTTT. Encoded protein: CASSLGSKNTEAFF. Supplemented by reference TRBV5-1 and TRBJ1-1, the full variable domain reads KAGVTQTPRYLIKTRGQQVTLSCSPISGHRSVSWYQQTPGQGLQFLFEYFSETQRNKGNFPGRFSGRQFSNSRSEMNVSTLELGDSALYLCASSLGSKNTEAFFGQGTRLTVV.

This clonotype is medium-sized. The DNA of the CDR3 is TGTGCCAGCAGCTTGGGACAAAGCGGCACAGATACGCAGTATTTT. This sequence encodes CASSLGQSGTDTQYF. The chain is built from TRBV5-6 and TRBJ2-3; D is undetermined. The germline V and J ends were trimmed by 0 bases and 1 base, with 9 bases remaining between them. Per the germline V gene, CDR1 is SGHDT and CDR2 is YYEEEE. This CDR3 is built from 15 residues.

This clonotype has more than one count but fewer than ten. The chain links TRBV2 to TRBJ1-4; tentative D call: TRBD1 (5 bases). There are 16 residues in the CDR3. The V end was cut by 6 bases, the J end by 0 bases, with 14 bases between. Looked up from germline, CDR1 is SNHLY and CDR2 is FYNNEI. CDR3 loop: CASRPLDSATNEKLFF. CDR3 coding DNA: TGTGCCAGCAGACCCTTAGACAGTGCAACTAATGAAAAACTGTTTTTT.

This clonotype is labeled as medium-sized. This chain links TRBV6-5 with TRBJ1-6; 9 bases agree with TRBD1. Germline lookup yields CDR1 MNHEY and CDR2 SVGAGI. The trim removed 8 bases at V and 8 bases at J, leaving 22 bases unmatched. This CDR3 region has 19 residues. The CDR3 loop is CASSLVVSLGQGGHSPLHF. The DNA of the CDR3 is TGTGCCAGCTCCCTGGTCGTCTCTTTGGGACAGGGAGGCCATTCACCCCTCCACTTT.

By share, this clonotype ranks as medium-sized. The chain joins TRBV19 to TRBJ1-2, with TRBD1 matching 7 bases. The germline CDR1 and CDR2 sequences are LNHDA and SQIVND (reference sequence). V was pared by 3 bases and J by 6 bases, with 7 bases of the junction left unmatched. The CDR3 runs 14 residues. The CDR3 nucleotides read TGTGCCAGTAGTATTCGGACAGGTGGCGATGGCTACACCTTC. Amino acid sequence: CASSIRTGGDGYTF.

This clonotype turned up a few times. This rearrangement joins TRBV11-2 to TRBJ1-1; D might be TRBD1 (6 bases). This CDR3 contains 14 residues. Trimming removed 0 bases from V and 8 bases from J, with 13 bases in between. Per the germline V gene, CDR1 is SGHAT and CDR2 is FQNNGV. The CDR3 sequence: CASSLDSRGGEAFF. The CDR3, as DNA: TGTGCCAGCAGCTTAGACAGTCGGGGGGGCGAAGCTTTCTTT.

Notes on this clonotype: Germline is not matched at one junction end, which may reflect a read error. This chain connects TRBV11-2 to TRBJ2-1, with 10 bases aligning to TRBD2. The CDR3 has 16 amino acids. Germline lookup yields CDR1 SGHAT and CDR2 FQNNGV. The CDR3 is CASSSLGTSANNEKFF. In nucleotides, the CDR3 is TGTGCCAGCAGCTCCCTAGGGACTAGCGCCAACAATGAGAAGTTCTTC.

The CDR3 bases are TGTGCCAGCAGTTCATGGACTCTAAGCTACGAGCAGTACTTC. Encoded protein: CASSSWTLSYEQYF. The chain has TRBV2 and TRBJ2-7, with D perhaps TRBD2 (5 bases). CDR1 SNHLY and CDR2 FYNNEI come from the germline V gene. The CDR3 sequence is 14 residues long. V lost 5 bases, J lost 3 bases, and 14 bases lay in between.

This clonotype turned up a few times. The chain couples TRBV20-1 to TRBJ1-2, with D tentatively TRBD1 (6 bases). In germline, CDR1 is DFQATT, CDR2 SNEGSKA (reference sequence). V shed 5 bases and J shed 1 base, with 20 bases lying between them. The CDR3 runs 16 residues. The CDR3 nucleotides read TGCAGTGCTCCCGCGCTTGGGGGGGGCGTTAACTATGGCTACACCTTC. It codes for CSAPALGGGVNYGYTF.

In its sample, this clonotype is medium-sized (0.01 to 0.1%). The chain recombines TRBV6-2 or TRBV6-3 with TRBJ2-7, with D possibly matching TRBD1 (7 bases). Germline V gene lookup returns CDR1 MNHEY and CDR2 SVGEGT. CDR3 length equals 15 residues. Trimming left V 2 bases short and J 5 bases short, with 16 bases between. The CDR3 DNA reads TGTGCCAGCAGTTACGGGGCAGGGGGGAGTCACGAGCAGTACTTC. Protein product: CASSYGAGGSHEQYF.

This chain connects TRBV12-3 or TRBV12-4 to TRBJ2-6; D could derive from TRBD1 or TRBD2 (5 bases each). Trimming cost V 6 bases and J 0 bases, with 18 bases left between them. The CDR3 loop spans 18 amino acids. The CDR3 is CASRRSGTGFSGANVLTF. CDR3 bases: TGTGCCAGCAGACGATCCGGGACGGGATTCTCTGGGGCCAACGTCCTGACTTTC.

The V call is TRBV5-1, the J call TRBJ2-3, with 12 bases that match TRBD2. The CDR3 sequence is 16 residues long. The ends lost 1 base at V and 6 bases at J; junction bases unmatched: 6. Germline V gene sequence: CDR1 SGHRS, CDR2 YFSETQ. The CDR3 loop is CASSLTSGGFGDTQYF. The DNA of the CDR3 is TGCGCCAGCAGCTTGACTAGCGGGGGGTTTGGGGATACGCAGTATTTT.

The CDR3 coding sequence is TGTGCCAGCAGTGCCGGGGGGGCCCAAGATACGCAGTATTTT. This gives the protein CASSAGGAQDTQYF. This chain connects TRBV28 to TRBJ2-3; 8 nucleotides agree with TRBD2. The CDR3 sequence is 14 residues long. In germline, CDR1 is MDHEN, CDR2 SYDVKM. The ends lost 5 bases at V and 5 bases at J; junction bases unmatched: 6.

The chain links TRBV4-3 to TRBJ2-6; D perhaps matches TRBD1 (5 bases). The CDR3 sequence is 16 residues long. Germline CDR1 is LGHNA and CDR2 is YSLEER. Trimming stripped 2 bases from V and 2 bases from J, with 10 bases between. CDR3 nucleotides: TGCGCCAGCAGCCAATCCCAGGGAACTGGGGCCAACGTCCTGACTTTC. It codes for CASSQSQGTGANVLTF.

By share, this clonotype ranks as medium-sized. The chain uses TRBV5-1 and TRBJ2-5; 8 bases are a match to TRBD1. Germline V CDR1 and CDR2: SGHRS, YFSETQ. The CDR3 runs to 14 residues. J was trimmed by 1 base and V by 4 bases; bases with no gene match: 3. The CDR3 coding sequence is TGCGCCAGCAGCGAGCAGGGGGCCCAAGAGACCCAGTACTTC. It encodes CASSEQGAQETQYF.

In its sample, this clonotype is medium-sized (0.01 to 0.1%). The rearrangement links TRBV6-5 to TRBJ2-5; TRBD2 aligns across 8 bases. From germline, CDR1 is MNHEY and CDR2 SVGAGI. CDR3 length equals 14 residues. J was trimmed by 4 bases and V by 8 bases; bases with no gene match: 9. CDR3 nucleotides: TGTGCCAGCGCCAAAGACCGGGGGGGAGAGACCCAGTACTTC. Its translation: CASAKDRGGETQYF.